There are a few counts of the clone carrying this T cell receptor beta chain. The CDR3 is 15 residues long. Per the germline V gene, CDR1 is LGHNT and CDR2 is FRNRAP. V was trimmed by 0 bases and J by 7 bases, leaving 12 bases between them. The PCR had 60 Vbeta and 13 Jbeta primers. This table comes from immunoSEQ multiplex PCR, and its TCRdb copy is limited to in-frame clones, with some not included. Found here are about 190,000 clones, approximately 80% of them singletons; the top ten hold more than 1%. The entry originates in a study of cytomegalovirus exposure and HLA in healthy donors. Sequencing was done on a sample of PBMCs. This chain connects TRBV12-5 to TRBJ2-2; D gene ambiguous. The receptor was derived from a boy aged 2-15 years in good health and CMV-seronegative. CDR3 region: CASGLVLQVGGELFF. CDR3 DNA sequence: TGTGCTAGTGGTTTGGTTCTCCAGGTCGGCGGGGAGCTGTTTTTT.